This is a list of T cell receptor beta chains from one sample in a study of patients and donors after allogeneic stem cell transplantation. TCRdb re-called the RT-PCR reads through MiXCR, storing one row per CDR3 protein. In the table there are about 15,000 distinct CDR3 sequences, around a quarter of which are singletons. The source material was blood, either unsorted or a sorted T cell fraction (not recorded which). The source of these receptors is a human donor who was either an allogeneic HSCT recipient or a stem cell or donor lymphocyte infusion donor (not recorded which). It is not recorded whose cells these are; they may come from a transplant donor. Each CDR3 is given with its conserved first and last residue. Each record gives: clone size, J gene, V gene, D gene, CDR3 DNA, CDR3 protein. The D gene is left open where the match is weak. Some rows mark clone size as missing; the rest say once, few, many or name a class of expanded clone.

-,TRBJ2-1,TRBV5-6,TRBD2,TGTGCCAGCAGCTTGTTCTGGCGGGGGGACTACAATGAGCAGTTCTTC,CASSLFWRGDYNEQFF
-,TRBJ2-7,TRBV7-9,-,TGTGCCAGCAGCTCCAGTCGGGGGCCTTACGAGCAGTACTTC,CASSSSRGPYEQYF
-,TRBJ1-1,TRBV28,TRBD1,TGTGCCAGCGGGGACAGCCGGAACACTGAAGCTTTCTTT,CASGDSRNTEAFF
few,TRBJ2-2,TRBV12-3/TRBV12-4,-,TGTGCCAGCAGTCAGGGACCCGGGGAGCTGTTTTTT,CASSQGPGELFF
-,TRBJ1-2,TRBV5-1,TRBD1,TGCGCCAGCAGCCCGCAGGGGGCCGGGCCCTATGGCTACACCTTC,CASSPQGAGPYGYTF
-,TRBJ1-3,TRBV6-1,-,TGTGCCAGCGGGCGGGCCGCCACTTTTGGAAACACCATATATTTT,CASGRAATFGNTIYF
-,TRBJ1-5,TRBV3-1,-,TGTGCCAGCAGCCAAGGAGGCGCAGGGGCGCAGGACCAGCCCCAGCATTTT,CASSQGGAGAQDQPQHF
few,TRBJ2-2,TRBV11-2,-,TGTGCCAGCAGCTTATGGGTGGTCGGGGAGCTGTTTTTT,CASSLWVVGELFF
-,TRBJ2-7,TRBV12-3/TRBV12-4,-,TGTGCCAGCAGTCAATGGGACCGCGCCTACGAGCAGTACTTC,CASSQWDRAYEQYF
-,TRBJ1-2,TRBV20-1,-,TGCAGTGCTAGCCTAGACAGAATTCTCTATGGCTACACCTTC,CSASLDRILYGYTF
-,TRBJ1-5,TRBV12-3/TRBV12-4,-,TGTGCCAGCAGTGTGGACAGCCAGCCCCAGCATTTT,CASSVDSQPQHF
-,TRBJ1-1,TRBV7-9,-,TGTGCCACCGCGGATTGGAACACTGAAGCTTTCTTT,CATADWNTEAFF
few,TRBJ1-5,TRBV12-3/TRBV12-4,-,TGTGCCAGCACAGCAGGGGTAAGCGGACAGCCCCAGCATTTT,CASTAGVSGQPQHF
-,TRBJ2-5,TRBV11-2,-,TGTGCCAGCAGCCCAGCCGGGCCTATGGCGGGGGAGACCCAGTACTTC,CASSPAGPMAGETQYF
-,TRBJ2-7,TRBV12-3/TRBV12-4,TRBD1,TGTGCCAGCAGTTTACGGACAGGGGGCTACGAGCAGTACTTC,CASSLRTGGYEQYF
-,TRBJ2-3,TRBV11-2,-,TGTGCCAGCAGCTTAGGACTGGGACTCCCTTCGGATACGCAGTATTTT,CASSLGLGLPSDTQYF
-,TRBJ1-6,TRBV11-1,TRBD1,TGTGCCAGCAGCCTAGCGGGGGACAGCTCCTATAATTCACCCCTCCACTTT,CASSLAGDSSYNSPLHF
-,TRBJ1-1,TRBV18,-,TGTGCCAGCTCGCCGCAGGGAGGTGGCACTGAAGCTTTCTTT,CASSPQGGGTEAFF
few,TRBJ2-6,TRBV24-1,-,TGTGCCACCAGTGATTTCAGGGGTCCTGGGGCCAACGTCCTGACTTTC,CATSDFRGPGANVLTF
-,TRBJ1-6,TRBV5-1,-,TGCGCCAGCAGCTTGGGAACCGGACAGACATATAATTCACCCCTCCACTTT,CASSLGTGQTYNSPLHF
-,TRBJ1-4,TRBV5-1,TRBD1,TGCGCCAGCAGCTTGGTAGCCGGGACAGCCTTTGAAAAACTGTTTTTT,CASSLVAGTAFEKLFF
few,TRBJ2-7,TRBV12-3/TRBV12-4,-,TGTGCCAGCAGTCTCGAGTACTACGAGCAGTACTTC,CASSLEYYEQYF
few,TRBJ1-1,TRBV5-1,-,TGCGCCAGCAGCTTGCGACCGGGCATGAACACTGAAGCTTTCTTT,CASSLRPGMNTEAFF
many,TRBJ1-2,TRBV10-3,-,TGTGCCATCATTACAGACCCTCCCTATGGCTACACCTTC,CAIITDPPYGYTF
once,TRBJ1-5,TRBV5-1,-,TGCGCCAGCAGCTTTGCGGGCGGTCAGCCCCAGCATTTT,CASSFAGGQPQHF
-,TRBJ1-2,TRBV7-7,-,TGTGCCAGCAGCTTAGCCCCGTGGCTCCCGGGGAGTCGTGGCTACACCTTC,CASSLAPWLPGSRGYTF
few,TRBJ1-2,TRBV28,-,TGTGCCAGCAGTTTAGCCGGGTCACTGGGCTACACCTTC,CASSLAGSLGYTF
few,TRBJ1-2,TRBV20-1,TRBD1,TGCAGTGCTCCCAGGGGGCCCTATGGCTACACCTTC,CSAPRGPYGYTF
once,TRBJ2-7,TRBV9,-,TGTGCCAGCAGCGTATCCGGGACTTTACTCTACGAGCAGTACTTC,CASSVSGTLLYEQYF
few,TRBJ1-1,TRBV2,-,TGTGCCAGCCGGCAGGGAGAGACTGAAGCTTTCTTT,CASRQGETEAFF
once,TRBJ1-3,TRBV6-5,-,TGTGCCAGCAGTTACTCAGGGAGGCCCGGAAACACCATATGTTTT,CASSYSGRPGNTICF
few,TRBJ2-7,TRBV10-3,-,TGTGCCATCAGTGAGGGGCGGAACTACGAGCAGTACTTC,CAISEGRNYEQYF
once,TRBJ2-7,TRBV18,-,TGTGCCAGCTCACGACATAGAATTAACCACGAGCAGTACTTC,CASSRHRINHEQYF
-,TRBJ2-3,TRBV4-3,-,TGCGCCAGCAGCCAAGTCCACAGGCGCACAGATACGCAGTATTTT,CASSQVHRRTDTQYF
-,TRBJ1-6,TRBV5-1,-,TGCGCCAGCAGCTTGCGGAGCTCCTATAATTCACCCCTCCACTTT,CASSLRSSYNSPLHF